The next 14 T cell receptor beta chains were all read from a single sample in a study of blood T cell repertoires in COVID-19. Data came from immunoSEQ multiplex PCR; TCRdb stores just in-frame clones and leaves some out. The data hold 300,000 to 400,000 clones, with 70% to 90% observed a single time. The sample taken for sequencing was PBMCs or T cells enriched from blood (not recorded which). Receptors were obtained from a woman aged 25 to 45 with acute COVID-19.

The CDR3 DNA is TGTGCCAGCAGTGACGGGACAGGGCGCAATCAGCCCCAGCATTTT. Protein: CASSDGTGRNQPQHF. The chain employs TRBV2 and TRBJ1-5, with 9 bases identical to TRBD1. CDR3 size: 15 residues. V was pared by 3 bases and J by 2 bases, with 2 bases of the junction left unmatched. From germline, CDR1 is SNHLY and CDR2 FYNNEI.

The rearrangement uses TRBV5-1 and TRBJ2-1; tentatively, D is TRBD1 (6 bases). V was shortened by 7 bases and J by 6 bases, with 29 bases between the two germline ends. The CDR3 sequence is 18 residues long. The germline V gene has CDR1 SGHRS and CDR2 YFSETQ. CDR3: CASRPGRPGQYFANEQFF. CDR3 nucleotides: TGCGCCAGCCGGCCCGGACGGCCGGGACAATATTTTGCCAATGAGCAGTTCTTC.

This clone was counted a few times. This chain joins TRBV23-1 and TRBJ2-7; 10 bases line up with TRBD1. TRBV23-1 is treated as an ORF (open reading frame) with a function not yet certain. CDR3 length: 13 amino acids. Trimming cost V 11 bases and J 2 bases; bases outside gene matches: 6. In DNA form, the CDR3 reads TGCGCCCGCGGGACAGGGGCGGCCTACGAGCAGTACTTC. Translated: CARGTGAAYEQYF.

The CDR3 nucleotides read TGTGCCAGCAGCCAAGATAGAGAGGGAATGCGCACCGGGGAGCTGTTTTTT. The encoded protein is CASSQDREGMRTGELFF. The genes are TRBV4-2 and TRBJ2-2; maybe TRBD2 (5 bases). V was clipped by 0 bases and J by 4 bases, with 15 bases between them. The CDR3 totals 17 residues. Germline-derived CDR1 and CDR2 are LGHNA and YNFKEQ.

The V call is TRBV4-1, the J call TRBJ1-2; D ambiguous. CDR1 and CDR2 (germline): MGHRA, YSYEKL. The CDR3 totals 16 residues. Deletions cut 1 base from V and 8 bases from J, with 20 bases between. In nucleotides, the CDR3 is TGCGCCAGCAGCCAAGTAGCCATCCCGATGGGAGAAGGCTACACCTTC. Protein: CASSQVAIPMGEGYTF.

This CDR3 is CATSDHSTDTQYF. The CDR3, as DNA: TGTGCCACCAGTGACCATTCCACAGATACGCAGTATTTT. The chain links TRBV24-1 to TRBJ2-3; D gene unclear. Deletions cut 4 bases from V and 2 bases from J, with 6 bases between. The germline CDR1 and CDR2 sequences are KGHDR and SFDVKD. CDR3 size: 13 residues.

The chain employs TRBV7-9 and TRBJ1-1, with 8 bases matching TRBD1. V trimming: 5 bases; J trimming: 1 base; junction bases outside the gene matches: 12. This CDR3 spans 17 amino acids. The germline CDR1 and CDR2 sequences are SEHNR and FQNEAQ (reference sequence). The CDR3 nucleotides read TGTGCCAGCAGCCCCTGGGGGAGACAGGGGAAGAACACTGAAGCTTTCTTT. The encoded protein is CASSPWGRQGKNTEAFF.

The chain couples TRBV5-6 to TRBJ1-5; a possible D gene is TRBD1 (5 bases). This CDR3 is 14 amino acids long. Germline CDR1 reads SGHDT; CDR2 reads YYEEEE. V dropped 4 bases and J dropped 3 bases, with 11 bases sitting between them. CDR3: CASSTDRYNQPQHF. Written as DNA, the CDR3 is TGTGCCAGCAGCACCGACAGATACAATCAGCCCCAGCATTTT.

V and J are TRBV19 and TRBJ2-1; D is possibly TRBD1 (5 bases). Deletions cut 1 base from V and 14 bases from J, with 18 bases between. CDR3 length: 14 residues. Germline V gene sequence: CDR1 LNHDA, CDR2 SQIVND (reference sequence). CDR3 sequence: CASSIGTDTFEKFF. The CDR3 DNA reads as TGTGCCAGTAGTATAGGAACGGACACCTTCGAAAAGTTCTTC.

The CDR3: CSVEAPRGTEAFF. CDR3 sequence (DNA): TGCAGCGTTGAAGCTCCCCGGGGGACTGAAGCTTTCTTT. This chain links TRBV29-1 with TRBJ1-1; weak D call: TRBD1 (5 bases). V was cut by 1 base and J by 5 bases, with 11 bases left in between. The CDR3 spans 13 residues. Germline loops: CDR1 SQVTM, CDR2 ANQGSEA.

V is TRBV13 and J is TRBJ2-7, with TRBD2 matching over 7 bases. Germline V gives CDR1 PRHDT, CDR2 FYEKMQ (reference sequence). V shed 1 base and J 1 base; nucleotides not matched to a gene: 1. The CDR3 sequence is 14 residues long. The CDR3 loop reads CASSLAGGSYEQYF. CDR3 in DNA: TGTGCCAGCAGCTTAGCGGGGGGTTCCTACGAGCAGTACTTC.

The chain links TRBV9 to TRBJ2-1; 8 nucleotides line up with TRBD2. This CDR3 is 17 amino acids long. CDR1 is SGDLS, CDR2 YYNGEE, per germline. V trimming: 0 bases; J trimming: 0 bases; junction bases outside the gene matches: 5. The CDR3 DNA reads TGTGCCAGCAGCGTAGACGGGGGGGCCTTCTCCTACAATGAGCAGTTCTTC. This encodes CASSVDGGAFSYNEQFF.

The CDR3 bases are TGTGCCAGCAGTTACGGGCGAGGACAGGGACGGCAGCCCCAGCATTTT. This codes for CASSYGRGQGRQPQHF. The chain uses TRBV6-2 or TRBV6-3 and TRBJ1-5; 8 bases are shared with TRBD1. This CDR3 is built from 16 residues. V trimming: 2 bases; J trimming: 7 bases; junction bases outside the gene matches: 10. CDR1 and CDR2 from the germline V gene are MNHEY and SVGEGT.

CDR3 amino acids: CASRRGATEAFF. The CDR3 nucleotides are TGTGCCAGCCGCAGGGGGGCCACTGAAGCTTTCTTT. The chain links TRBV2 to TRBJ1-1, with 7 bases lining up with TRBD1. CDR3 length: 12 amino acids. CDR1 SNHLY and CDR2 FYNNEI come from the germline V gene. Losses at the gene ends were 8 bases for V and 4 bases for J; bases not matched to a gene: 4.